This T cell receptor (beta chain) stems from a study of cytomegalovirus exposure and HLA in healthy donors. Overall study: Among the 398 donors who were genotyped, approximately 76% fell in the genetic ancestry cluster that is associated with self-reported Caucasian donors.

The PCR ran on 60 Vbeta and 13 Jbeta primers. Sequencing was performed with immunoSEQ multiplex PCR; in TCRdb, only in-frame clones are kept and a portion is missing. The sample contains about 140,000 clones, more than 70% of which appear only once. Study-wide points: Sequencing depth across donors, presence/absence analyses assumed, was roughly uniform.

To note about this clone: Its antigen is unidentified.

The sequencing input was PBMCs. The clonotype originates from a woman between 50 and 59 years old in good health and CMV-seronegative.

In DNA, the CDR3 is TGTGCCAGCAGTCGGGACAGCGGTAATTCACCCCTCCACTTT. This translates into CASSRDSGNSPLHF. The chain joins TRBV6-5 to TRBJ1-6; 7 nucleotides agree with TRBD1. CDR3 length: 14 residues. J gave up 6 bases and V 5 bases, and 4 bases lay outside the gene matches. The germline V gene has CDR1 MNHEY and CDR2 SVGAGI.